This TCR beta chain emerged from a study of shared clonotypes between healthy human individuals. General study results and limits: Naive subsets tended to show greater estimated richness than memory subsets.

Turning to this clone: Its specificity is unknown.

This CDR3 comprises 13 residues. V was shortened by 8 bases and J by 4 bases, with 11 bases between the two germline ends. Using about 220 ng DNA, 30,000 to 35,000 T cell genomes, the sorted-subset replicate PCRs were run. Some clones are missing from TCRdb's copy, which holds only in-frame ones; the method was immunoSEQ multiplex PCR. The sample lists 2 million to 3 million clones; around 94% were seen once. The chain couples TRBV6-7 to TRBJ2-2; D is perhaps TRBD2 (6 bases). Being an ORF, TRBV6-7 has a function that is uncertain. Sequenced material: naive CD4+ T cells sorted from blood. Subset: CD45RA+ positively selected. This clonotype was sampled from a young man in good health. As DNA, the CDR3 is TGTGCCAGCGGAGGGGCAGGCACCGGGGAGCTGTTTTTT. This gives the protein CASGGAGTGELFF.